This TCR beta chain was identified in a study of blood T cell repertoires in COVID-19. For the study at large: The United States, Italy and Spain supplied acute and convalescent COVID-19 samples. PBMCs, B-cell-depleted T cells, or T cells were the source of the cDNA or gDNA that made up the material.

From germline, CDR1 is SGHTA and CDR2 FQGNSA. The CDR3 runs 16 residues. After removal of 5 bases from V and 7 bases from J, the junction contained 9 bases not matched to a gene. In the authors' workflow: Amplification of reference gene primers was used by the study to estimate nucleated cell counts. TCRdb's copy holds only in-frame clones and misses some; the assay was immunoSEQ multiplex PCR. V and J calls and clone size come straight from that table; D and trimming were deduced from the DNA. Of approximately 130,000 clones listed, roughly 80% are singletons. This clonotype was sampled from a human donor in a cohort sampled during active COVID-19. The sequencing input was peripheral blood. The chain combines TRBV7-2 with TRBJ1-6, with TRBD1 matching over 9 bases. The CDR3 sequence is CASSVQGASGNSPLHF. CDR3 nucleotides: TGTGCCAGCAGCGTACAGGGGGCTTCAGGGAATTCACCCCTCCACTTT.